This TCR beta chain came from a study of cytomegalovirus exposure and HLA in healthy donors. Germline V gene data show CDR1 as MNHNS and CDR2 as SASEGT. The CDR3 consists of 14 residues. PCR involved 60 Vbeta and 13 Jbeta primers. Method: immunoSEQ multiplex PCR; TCRdb's copy keeps in-frame clones and lacks some. The sample records about 70,000 clones, around 70% being singletons. Material for sequencing was PBMCs. The rearrangement uses TRBV6-1 and TRBJ2-5; a weak D match, TRBD1 (6 bases). The J call may not be correct, given that the DNA end is closer to TRBJ2-7. The receptor was isolated from a human donor in good health. CDR3 loop: CASRYGQFYYEQYF. CDR3 bases: TGTGCCAGCAGGTATGGACAGTTTTACTACGAGCAGTACTTC.